This T cell receptor beta chain is from a study of blood T cell repertoires in COVID-19. Germline values: CDR1 MNHEY, CDR2 SMNVEV (reference sequence). The V gene lost 2 bases and the J gene lost 0 bases, with 8 bases spanning the gap. The CDR3 covers 15 residues. Adults between roughly 18 and 89 years of age took part from more than 20 US areas. Assignment of participants to cohorts was predicated upon participant-reported clinical history. As processed by the authors: Reference gene primer amplification gave nucleated cell count estimates. Libraries were prepared by immunoSEQ multiplex PCR; TCRdb keeps only in-frame clonotypes and omits some of them. That table is the source of V, J and clone size, and D and trimming were worked out from the DNA. The data contain 350,000 to 400,000 clones, 89% of them singletons.

This rearrangement joins TRBV27 to TRBJ1-5, with unresolved D. Input material: PBMCs or T cells enriched from blood (not recorded which). The receptor's source is a woman under 40 who had recovered from COVID-19. The DNA for the CDR3 is TGTGCCAGCAGTTTAGCCAGACATAGCAATCAGCCCCAGCATTTT. This sequence encodes CASSLARHSNQPQHF.